This entry lists 13 T cell receptor beta chains sequenced from one sample in a study of cytomegalovirus exposure and HLA in healthy donors. TCRdb's table, derived via immunoSEQ multiplex PCR, lists solely in-frame clones and lacks some. The sample shows a few hundred thousand clones, 65% to 85% of them seen only once. Sequenced input: PBMCs. The origin of the receptors is a woman in her twenties or thirties in good health and CMV-seropositive.

The chain carries TRBV4-1 and TRBJ1-2; maybe TRBD1 (5 bases). This CDR3 comprises 15 residues. Germline CDR1 MGHRA, CDR2 YSYEKL. The V and J ends lost 1 base and 3 bases respectively, with 12 bases between them. This CDR3 is CASSQVGDGDYGYTF. The CDR3 nucleotides are TGCGCCAGCAGCCAAGTTGGGGACGGGGACTATGGCTACACCTTC.

The genes are TRBV7-6 and TRBJ2-3; 7 nucleotides align to TRBD2. Germline loops: CDR1 SGHVS, CDR2 FNYEAQ. After removal of 5 bases from V and 0 bases from J, the junction contained 8 bases not matched to a gene. This CDR3 is 16 amino acids long. The CDR3 DNA sequence: TGTGCCAGCAGCGATTCTAGCGGACCTAGCACAGATACGCAGTATTTT. Translating gives CASSDSSGPSTDTQYF.

CDR3 region: CASSRGEAAAYEQYF. CDR3 sequence (DNA): TGCGCCAGCAGCAGAGGTGAGGCGGCAGCCTACGAGCAGTACTTC. The V gene is TRBV5-1, the J gene TRBJ2-7, with no clear D. Deletions cut 4 bases from V and 2 bases from J, with 16 bases between. The germline gives CDR1 SGHRS, CDR2 YFSETQ. CDR3 length: 15 residues.

V gene TRBV30 combines with J gene TRBJ1-5, with a possible D match to TRBD1 (6 bases). V was clipped by 5 bases and J by 0 bases, with 8 bases between them. Germline CDR1 GTSNPN, CDR2 SVGIG (reference sequence). This CDR3 is built from 13 residues. CDR3 sequence reads: CAWGTYSNQPQHF. CDR3 nucleotides: TGTGCCTGGGGGACATATAGCAATCAGCCCCAGCATTTT. Full variable domain (rest looked up from reference TRBV30 and TRBJ1-5): SQTIHQWPATLVQPVGSPLSLECTVEGTSNPNLYWYRQAAGRGLQLLFYSVGIGQISSEVPQNLSASRPQDRQFILSSKKLLLSDSGFYLCAWGTYSNQPQHFGDGTRLSIL.

This rearrangement joins TRBV5-1 to TRBJ2-1, with D possibly matching TRBD2 (6 bases). The V end lost 4 bases, the J end lost 5 bases, and 19 bases lay between the germline ends. The germline CDR1 and CDR2 sequences are SGHRS and YFSETQ. This CDR3 region has 16 residues. For the CDR3, the DNA is TGCGCCAGCAGCCAGAGGGGTAGCGGCGGGGACAATGAGCAGTTCTTC. Translating it yields CASSQRGSGGDNEQFF.

The chain recombines TRBV9 with TRBJ1-1, with D possibly being TRBD1 (6 bases). V was trimmed by 3 bases and J by 5 bases, leaving 17 bases between them. The CDR3 consists of 15 residues. Per germline, CDR1 SGDLS and CDR2 YYNGEE. The CDR3 nucleotides are TGTGCCAGCAGCGGGGCAGGGGAAGGAGAAACTGAAGCTTTCTTT. This codes for CASSGAGEGETEAFF.

The chain couples TRBV30 to TRBJ2-3; 9 positions agree with TRBD2. The CDR3 consists of 16 residues. The V segment lost 2 bases and the J segment 0 bases; nucleotides outside the gene matches: 6. Germline V CDR1 and CDR2: GTSNPN, SVGIG (reference sequence). The CDR3 coding sequence is TGTGCCTGGAGTTCCTTAACTAGCGGGAGCACAGATACGCAGTATTTT. As protein: CAWSSLTSGSTDTQYF.

The gene calls are TRBV27 and TRBJ2-3; tentative D call: TRBD2 (5 bases). Germline CDR1 MNHEY, CDR2 SMNVEV (reference sequence). The CDR3 extends over 13 amino acids. V lost 4 bases and J lost 2, with 7 bases in between. Here the CDR3 DNA reads TGTGCCAGCAGTTCCGACTACACAGATACGCAGTATTTT. Translation: CASSSDYTDTQYF.

J is TRBJ1-1 and V is TRBV10-2; D not resolved. V gave up 1 base and J gave up 2 bases, with 11 bases separating them. CDR1 WSHSY and CDR2 SAAADI come from the germline V gene. The CDR3 runs 15 residues. The CDR3 bases are TGCGCCAGCAGTGAGTACTTTGATTACAACACTGAAGCTTTCTTT. Translating gives CASSEYFDYNTEAFF.

The CDR3 is CASSLQTSGLTSYEQYF. Here the CDR3 DNA reads TGCGCCAGCAGCTTGCAGACTAGCGGGCTTACCTCCTACGAGCAGTACTTC. The rearrangement uses TRBV5-1 and TRBJ2-7, with 10 nucleotides matching TRBD2. Germline CDR1 reads SGHRS; CDR2 reads YFSETQ. This CDR3 is built from 17 residues. V shed 1 base and J 0 bases; nucleotides not matched to a gene: 7.

The chain employs TRBV7-9 and TRBJ2-3; D unresolved. Germline V gene lookup returns CDR1 SEHNR and CDR2 FQNEAQ (reference sequence). CDR3 length: 16 residues. Trimming pared 5 bases from V and 1 base from J, leaving 16 bases between. CDR3 protein: CASSHSDGTGTDTQYF. The CDR3 DNA reads TGTGCCAGCAGCCACTCGGATGGTACAGGCACAGATACGCAGTATTTT.

This clone is a singleton in its sample. This rearrangement joins TRBV29-1 to TRBJ1-2; D call uncertain. This CDR3 is 11 amino acids long. The ends were cut back, 3 bases at V and 7 bases at J, with 9 bases in the middle. Germline CDR1 SQVTM, CDR2 ANQGSEA. Here the CDR3 reads CSVEYGSGYTF. The DNA of the CDR3 is TGCAGCGTTGAGTACGGGAGTGGCTACACCTTC.

V usage is TRBV18 and J usage is TRBJ2-7; TRBD2 is a possible D gene (6 bases). V was pared by 3 bases and J by 6 bases, with 15 bases between. Germline V lookup: CDR1 KGHSH, CDR2 LQKENI. The CDR3 has 14 residues. The CDR3 sequence: CASSPLDYNGEQYF. For the CDR3, the DNA is TGTGCCAGCTCACCTCTGGACTATAACGGCGAGCAGTACTTC.